The clone carrying this TCR beta chain has only a few counts. Its specificity is unknown. The CDR3 totals 18 residues. Germline CDR1 SGHRS, CDR2 YFSETQ. V lost 4 bases and J lost 1; bases outside the gene matches: 16. Each CDR3 protein is one row after TCRdb ran MiXCR on the reads. The repertoire holds hundreds of thousands of distinct CDR3 sequences, with 33% as singletons. This entry belongs to a study of T cell repertoires in cytomegalovirus infection. The chain combines TRBV5-1 with TRBJ2-7, with 8 bases that match TRBD2. The input for sequencing was cultured PBMCs, taken from culture after CMV antigen stimulation. The TCR originated in a human donor in good health (CMV status not recorded). Some clones in this sample may be carry-over from other donors' samples. The CDR3 protein is CASSPGDLAGSRSYEQYF. The CDR3 nucleotides are TGCGCCAGCAGCCCGGGGGATCTAGCGGGTTCAAGGTCCTACGAGCAGTACTTC.